This TCR beta chain was captured by sequencing in a study of blood T cells in healthy people across ages. CDR1 LNHNV and CDR2 YYDKDF come from the germline V gene (reference sequence). The CDR3 consists of 14 residues. V was shortened by 0 bases and J by 4 bases, with 9 bases between the two germline ends. This clonotype was counted at least ten times. Its antigen is unidentified. Study outcomes and limitations: Age advanced and TCR beta diversity per million T cells fell, roughly linearly. Higher diversity, along with more naive CD4+ cells, distinguished long-lived donors from aged donors.

A J-beta primer mix and a sample-barcoded 5' primer were used in a second PCR of roughly 6 to 12 cycles. Carrying 12 random nucleotides, a template-switch adaptor labeled each individual cDNA molecule. Per sample, CDR3-containing paired-end reads numbered at least 2.5 million. Via MiXCR, TCRdb re-called the 5' RACE reads, giving one row per CDR3 protein. The data contain approximately 680,000 distinct CDR3 sequences, about 30% of them singletons. Sequenced sample: blood. The J gene is TRBJ1-2, the V gene TRBV15, with D possibly matching TRBD1 (5 bases). The receptor was derived from a woman older than 75 in good health. The CDR3 sequence: CATSRDRQGYGYTF. In DNA form, the CDR3 reads TGTGCCACCAGCAGAGATAGGCAGGGCTATGGCTACACCTTC.